What follows describes a single T cell receptor (beta chain). It lacks a known antigen. It has no much larger one-base neighbor in the sample; base qualities were not kept. The entry originates in a study of blood T cell repertoires in COVID-19 (dated by TCRdb to 2018 to 2020). Regarding the study in general: Samples covering the acute and convalescent phases of COVID-19 were provided by collaborators in the United States, Italy and Spain. The material from the prospective study consisted of cDNA or gDNA derived from T cells, B-cell-depleted T cells, or PBMCs. Deeply sampled blood TCRbeta repertoires from subjects exposed to, actively infected with, or recovered from COVID-19 were included in the dataset. The repertoires were released in a freely available public database intended as a resource for research on the immune response to SARS-CoV-2. The samples were drawn from the first 160 participants of the ongoing ImmuneRACE study and from 1,254 subjects provided by 6 global collaborators. Nearly every sample came with metadata listing a de-identified subject ID, COVID-19 status, age in years and sex. Where HLA class I and class II types were available, the types were taken from metadata supplied by the sample provider, not from assay-based typing.

Each collaborating institution followed its own protocols to collect whole blood in K2EDTA tubes. For TCRbeta analysis, collaborators shipped samples as frozen whole blood, isolated PBMCs, or DNA extracted from either of those sample types. TCRbeta CDR3 regions were amplified from genomic DNA by means of the immunoSEQ Assay, a bias-controlled multiplex PCR. The study's own analysis went as follows. Nucleated cell counts per sample were estimated from amplification of reference gene primers within the assay. To quantify the absolute abundance of each unique TCRbeta CDR3 rearrangement, sequence reads were collapsed and filtered. For each sample, productive Simpson clonality was calculated as the square root of Simpson's diversity index across productive rearrangements. As stored in TCRdb, this immuneACCESS dataset retains in-frame rearrangements with V and J assigned. A fraction of the clones does not appear; measured against another copy, unresolved V genes explain less than half of the discrepancy, and the remainder lacks a known reason. That table is the source of V, J and clone size, and D and trimming were worked out from the DNA. The sample table records 250,000 to 300,000 clones; over 75% of these occur just once. The top ten hold approximately 12% of the sample.

Broad study findings and their caveats: How much clinical and demographic metadata was included differed by source and by participant, and the metadata was provided uncurated.

The sample consisted of peripheral blood. The sequence came from a woman aged 55-69 years with acute or convalescent COVID-19.

The nucleotides are TGCAGCGCCGGGGAGGGAGCGACTGGCTACGAGCAGTACTTC. The resulting protein is CSAGEGATGYEQYF. The chain uses TRBV29-1 and TRBJ2-7; the junction holds 7 bases that match TRBD2. CDR1 SQVTM and CDR2 ANQGSEA were looked up in the germline V gene. V is trimmed back by 7 bases and J by 3 bases, and the junction contains 12 bases that no gene match accounts for. The CDR3 covers 14 residues, taking in both the cysteine and the phenylalanine. Just the 42-base CDR3 DNA is kept, in frame starting at base 1.